Included here is one T cell receptor beta chain sequence, with context. This table comes from immunoSEQ multiplex PCR, and its TCRdb copy is limited to in-frame clones, with some not included. The sample lists roughly 240,000 clones; around 90% were seen once. Grouping used clinical history reported by participants in a survey and questionnaire. This sample is part of a study of blood T cell repertoires in COVID-19. The CDR3 sequence is 11 residues long. CDR1 and CDR2 (germline): GTSNPN, SVGIG (reference sequence). Trimming took off 4 bases at V and 1 base at J, with 4 bases between the two ends. Sequencing was carried out using PBMCs or T cells enriched from blood (not recorded which). This chain links TRBV30 with TRBJ1-2, with D hard to call. The receptor comes from a woman aged 25 to 39 with acute COVID-19. Here the CDR3 reads CAWTVNYGYTF. CDR3 in DNA: TGTGCCTGGACAGTTAACTATGGCTACACCTTC.